One and the same sample provided the 20 T cell receptor beta chains below, sequenced in a study of beta chain features in type 1 diabetes. The whole isolated RNA underwent reverse transcription, so sequencing captured expressed TCRB transcripts. Data came from immunoSEQ multiplex PCR; TCRdb stores just in-frame clones and leaves some out. The data hold 900,000 or so clones, with roughly 17% observed a single time. The sample comprised naive CD4+ T cells from blood. The receptors were sampled from a young woman in good health.

The chain joins TRBV28 to TRBJ1-5; 7 bases map to TRBD1. The CDR3 extends over 15 amino acids. Trimming at V came to 5 bases and at J to 1 base, leaving 5 bases not matched to a gene. Germline V lookup: CDR1 MDHEN, CDR2 SYDVKM. In DNA form, the CDR3 reads TGTGCCAGCAGTACGGGACAGAACAGCAATCAGCCCCAGCATTTT. This encodes CASSTGQNSNQPQHF. Together with reference TRBV28 and TRBJ1-5, the CDR3 gives the full variable domain: DVKVTQSSRYLVKRTGEKVFLECVQDMDHENMFWYRQDPGLGLRLIYFSYDVKMKEKGDIPEGYSVSREKKERFSLILESASTNQTSMYLCASSTGQNSNQPQHFGDGTRLSIL.

The CDR3 DNA follows: TGTGCCAGCAGCGGAGCAATCCCGGACGCGGGCTACACCTTC. Translation gives CASSGAIPDAGYTF. The rearrangement uses TRBV5-4 and TRBJ1-2; no reliable D call. CDR1 and CDR2 from the germline V gene are SGHNT and YYREEE (reference sequence). This CDR3 spans 14 amino acids. Trimming removed 4 bases at V and 8 bases at J, with 18 bases between.

V is TRBV4-3 and J is TRBJ2-7; D possibly matches TRBD1 or TRBD2 (5 bases each). In germline, CDR1 is LGHNA, CDR2 YSLEER. There are 16 residues in the CDR3. The V and J ends lost 0 bases and 7 bases respectively, with 19 bases between them. CDR3 nucleotides: TGCGCCAGCAGCCAAGAGTTCGGGACCCGAAGCGGAGAGCAGTACTTC. Protein: CASSQEFGTRSGEQYF.

On this clone: Different DNA sequences within this sample yield the same CDR3. The V and J genes are TRBV7-9 and TRBJ1-5, with D uncertain. The CDR3 consists of 13 residues. CDR1 and CDR2 from the germline V gene are SEHNR and FQNEAQ (reference sequence). Trimming removed 1 base at V and 3 bases at J, with 4 bases between. CDR3: CASSLESNQPQHF. The CDR3 region has the DNA TGTGCCAGCAGCTTAGAGTCCAATCAGCCCCAGCATTTT.

This clone was seen a handful of times. CDR3 DNA sequence: TGTGCCAGCAGCTTAGTACCGGGGCACACAGATACGCAGTATTTT. Protein product: CASSLVPGHTDTQYF. The chain couples TRBV11-2 to TRBJ2-3; D possibly matches TRBD1 or TRBD2 (5 bases each). V was clipped by 1 base and J by 2 bases, with 10 bases between them. The CDR3 loop spans 15 amino acids. The germline V gene encodes CDR1 SGHAT and CDR2 FQNNGV.

The V gene is TRBV5-1, the J gene TRBJ1-1, with D unresolved. Trimming pared 0 bases from V and 1 base from J, leaving 10 bases between. The CDR3 spans 15 residues. Germline V gene sequence: CDR1 SGHRS, CDR2 YFSETQ. The CDR3 DNA reads as TGCGCCAGCAGCTTGGACAGCGGGCCGAACACTGAAGCTTTCTTT. Its protein is CASSLDSGPNTEAFF.

This clone appeared a few times. The V call is TRBV28, the J call TRBJ2-2; maybe TRBD2 (6 bases). This CDR3 comprises 17 residues. From germline, CDR1 is MDHEN and CDR2 SYDVKM. V was clipped by 2 bases and J by 2 bases, with 15 bases between them. The CDR3 coding sequence is TGTGCCAGCAGTTTAGCCTCCGGAGGGGTCAACACCGGGGAGCTGTTTTTT. It translates to CASSLASGGVNTGELFF.

The chain has TRBV15 and TRBJ2-2; 8 bases align to TRBD2. This CDR3 is built from 16 residues. The germline gives CDR1 LNHNV, CDR2 YYDKDF (reference sequence). After removal of 0 bases from V and 6 bases from J, the junction contained 6 bases not matched to a gene. In DNA, the CDR3 is TGTGCCACCAGCAGAGATACGGGAGGGCCCTCCGGGGAGCTGTTTTTT. Amino acid sequence: CATSRDTGGPSGELFF.

The chain employs TRBV14 and TRBJ2-3, with 9 bases aligning to TRBD2. This CDR3 region has 17 residues. With 3 bases clipped from V and 10 bases from J, the junction kept 17 bases outside the gene matches. Germline lookup yields CDR1 SGHDN and CDR2 FVKESK. CDR3 residues: CASSQGSGLAVPVAQYF. CDR3 nucleotides: TGTGCCAGCAGCCAGGGATCGGGACTAGCCGTCCCCGTTGCGCAGTATTTT.

This clone was seen only a few times. J is TRBJ2-7 and V is TRBV14; 10 bases are a match to TRBD2. The length of the CDR3 is 17 residues. V lost 3 bases to trimming and J lost 0 bases; unmatched junction nucleotides: 8. Looked up from germline, CDR1 is SGHDN and CDR2 is FVKESK. The CDR3: CASSQRTSGFSSYEQYF. The CDR3 nucleotides read TGTGCCAGCAGCCAGCGGACTAGCGGTTTCTCCTCCTACGAGCAGTACTTC.

The sample holds a few counts of this clone. The chain joins TRBV5-1 to TRBJ2-4; perhaps D is TRBD1 or TRBD2 (5 bases each). V lost 0 bases and J lost 11, with 21 bases in between. The CDR3 has 16 amino acids. Per germline, CDR1 SGHRS and CDR2 YFSETQ. The DNA of the CDR3 is TGCGCCAGCAGCTTGGCCTCGGGGCCAGGTAACCTCGTTCAGTACTTC. Translated, it gives CASSLASGPGNLVQYF. Together with reference TRBV5-1 and TRBJ2-4, the CDR3 gives the full variable domain: KAGVTQTPRYLIKTRGQQVTLSCSPISGHRSVSWYQQTPGQGLQFLFEYFSETQRNKGNFPGRFSGRQFSNSRSEMNVSTLELGDSALYLCASSLASGPGNLVQYFGAGTRLSVL.

This clone appeared a few times. This chain connects TRBV5-4 to TRBJ2-7; TRBD1 matches at 8 bases. With 2 bases clipped from V and 2 bases from J, the junction kept 6 bases outside the gene matches. Looked up from germline, CDR1 is SGHNT and CDR2 is YYREEE (reference sequence). The CDR3 is 15 amino acids. CDR3 bases: TGTGCCAGCAGCTTCGACAGGGGACCCACCTACGAGCAGTACTTC. Translated: CASSFDRGPTYEQYF.

A few counts support this clone. The V gene is TRBV7-2, the J gene TRBJ2-2; D is unclear. The germline gives CDR1 SGHTA, CDR2 FQGNSA. V shed 3 bases and J shed 5 bases, with 10 bases lying between them. The CDR3 has 14 amino acids. CDR3 bases: TGTGCCAGCAGCTTTAATTTTGGTACCGGGGAGCTGTTTTTT. Translating gives CASSFNFGTGELFF.

The chain uses TRBV5-1 and TRBJ2-5; 7 bases match TRBD2. V shed 1 base and J 5 bases; nucleotides not matched to a gene: 8. Germline CDR1 SGHRS, CDR2 YFSETQ. The length of the CDR3 is 15 residues. The CDR3 here is CASSLPTSSGETQYF. CDR3 DNA sequence: TGCGCCAGCAGCTTGCCGACTAGCTCGGGGGAGACCCAGTACTTC.

The chain is built from TRBV18 and TRBJ1-1; D gene unclear. The CDR3 has 14 residues. The germline V and J ends were trimmed by 4 bases and 11 bases, with 20 bases remaining between them. CDR1 is KGHSH and CDR2 is LQKENI in the germline V gene. DNA for the CDR3: TGTGCCAGCTCACGCCACGATGAAGGGTTAGGGGCTTTCTTT. Residues: CASSRHDEGLGAFF.

The genes are TRBV6-6 and TRBJ2-7; 7 bases map to TRBD2. The ends lost 2 bases at V and 4 bases at J; junction bases unmatched: 8. The germline V gene has CDR1 MNHNY and CDR2 SVGAGI (reference sequence). The CDR3 is 15 residues long. The CDR3 DNA follows: TGTGCCAGCAGTTACCTGGTAGCGGGCTCGTACGAGCAGTACTTC. Translating gives CASSYLVAGSYEQYF.

This clone has a handful of counts. The rearrangement uses TRBV4-3 and TRBJ1-4, with unresolved D. Trimming left V 4 bases short and J 4 bases short, with 10 bases between. Germline V gives CDR1 LGHNA, CDR2 YSLEER. The CDR3 contains 14 residues. The CDR3 spells CASSLNSGNEKLFF. In DNA, the CDR3 is TGCGCCAGCAGCCTAAACAGCGGTAATGAAAAACTGTTTTTT.

This chain links TRBV7-2 with TRBJ2-2; TRBD2 might be the D (6 bases). Looked up from germline, CDR1 is SGHTA and CDR2 is FQGNSA. The ends were cut back, 1 base at V and 2 bases at J, with 11 bases in the middle. This CDR3 has 16 amino acids. The CDR3 nucleotides are TGTGCCAGCAGCTTAGTGTGGAGGGCCAACACCGGGGAGCTGTTTTTT. Translating it yields CASSLVWRANTGELFF.

This clone appeared a few times. This chain uses TRBV7-9 with TRBJ2-7, with 9 bases that match TRBD1. This CDR3 has 14 amino acids. The ends lost 2 bases at V and 4 bases at J; junction bases unmatched: 3. The V gene's germline CDR1 is SEHNR and CDR2 FQNEAQ (reference sequence). The CDR3 nucleotides read TGTGCCAGCAGCTTACGAGGACAGGGGTACGAGCAGTACTTC. Its protein product is CASSLRGQGYEQYF.

As concerns this clone: At one end, the junction sequence differs from germline, possibly due to a read error. The chain is built from TRBV7-7 and TRBJ2-1; tentatively, D is TRBD1 (5 bases). Germline loops: CDR1 SSHAT, CDR2 FNYEAQ (reference sequence). The length of the CDR3 is 13 residues. The CDR3, as DNA: TGTGCTAGCAGCCCACAGGTTGGTGCGGAGCAGTTCTTC. It encodes CASSPQVGAEQFF.